This T cell receptor (beta chain) was identified in a study of response to subunit inactivated influenza vaccine. Study outcomes and limitations: With each seasonal influenza vaccination, the authors suggested, few new T cells are recruited.

This clonotype has a handful of counts. Its target is not known. The CDR3 is 14 residues long. J lost 6 bases, V lost 3 bases, and 5 bases had no gene match. A single record per CDR3 protein comes from TCRdb applying MiXCR to the RT-PCR reads. The sample consists of a few hundred thousand distinct CDR3 sequences, 14% of them appearing once. This specimen consisted of PBMCs from blood, obtained 12 days after vaccination. The clonotype was recovered from a man in his fifties or sixties who received an inactivated influenza vaccine. V and J are TRBV12-3 or TRBV12-4 and TRBJ2-5; TRBD1 matches at 9 bases. In DNA form, the CDR3 reads TGTGCCAGCAGTTTCGGGACAGGGCTAAAGACCCAGTACTTC. It translates to CASSFGTGLKTQYF.